This T cell receptor (beta chain) comes out of a study of blood T cell repertoires in COVID-19. As for the study in general: Specimens from acute and convalescent COVID-19 originated in the United States, Italy and Spain.

Study processing details: How many nucleated cells were present was estimated from reference gene primer amplification. Profiling relied on immunoSEQ multiplex PCR, and the TCRdb table lists in-frame clones only, not all of them. Clonal size and the V and J genes are those of that table, whereas D and trimming came from the DNA. The table shows roughly 250,000 clones, with about 86% occurring only once. The V end lost 6 bases, the J end lost 6 bases, and 15 bases lay between the germline ends. CDR3 length: 15 residues. CDR1 LNHNV and CDR2 YYDKDF come from the germline V gene (reference sequence). The sequence derives from a woman older than 75 with acute or convalescent COVID-19. The chain recombines TRBV15 with TRBJ1-6; tentatively, D is TRBD1 (5 bases). Sequencing was done on a sample of peripheral blood. The CDR3 is CATRLQGQGNSPLHF. The CDR3 DNA reads as TGTGCCACCAGGCTCCAGGGTCAGGGTAATTCACCCCTCCACTTT.